This entry is about one T cell receptor beta chain. Only in-frame clones appear in the TCRdb table, and some are missing; sequencing was by immunoSEQ multiplex PCR. The sample has 9,500 to 11,000 clones, about 92% seen once; the top ten hold about 3.9%. The data derive from a study of graft-versus-host responses after intestinal transplantation. This CDR3 has 11 amino acids. V shed 3 bases and J shed 7 bases, with 6 bases lying between them. CDR1 and CDR2 from the germline V gene are MDHEN and SYDVKM. The chain carries TRBV28 and TRBJ1-1; D is perhaps TRBD1 (5 bases). The receptor was derived from a human patient who received an intestinal transplant, so some T cells may come from the graft donor. The input for sequencing was PBMCs, taken more than 40 days after intestinal transplantation. The CDR3 DNA reads as TGTGCCAGCAGTTTGGGGGTTGAAGCTTTCTTT. Residues: CASSLGVEAFF. Full variable domain (rest looked up from reference TRBV28 and TRBJ1-1): DVKVTQSSRYLVKRTGEKVFLECVQDMDHENMFWYRQDPGLGLRLIYFSYDVKMKEKGDIPEGYSVSREKKERFSLILESASTNQTSMYLCASSLGVEAFFGQGTRLTVV.